These T cell receptor beta chains were read from a single sample in a study of CD8 T cells in Susac syndrome. TCRdb independently ran MiXCR on the immunoSEQ multiplex PCR reads; one entry per CDR3 protein. In the table there are 250,000 to 300,000 distinct CDR3 sequences, roughly 84% of which are singletons. Sample: CD8+ T cells from PBMCs. These receptors originate from a human donor with multiple sclerosis. Each CDR3 is given with its conserved first and last residue. D genes are given only for firm matches. Where a row states a size, it is once, few, many or the class of an expanded clone; other rows omit it.

CDR3aa: CASSYDQEETQYF
CDR3nt: TGTGCCAGCAGTTACGACCAGGAAGAGACCCAGTACTTC
d_gene: .
v_gene: TRBV6-5
j_gene: TRBJ2-5
abundance: once

CDR3aa: CASSLIGREGNTIYF
CDR3nt: TGTGCCAGCAGTTTAATCGGCAGGGAGGGAAACACCATATATTTT
d_gene: .
v_gene: TRBV12-3/TRBV12-4
j_gene: TRBJ1-3
abundance: .

CDR3aa: CASSPSTSSHSYEQYF
CDR3nt: TGTGCCAGCAGTCCTTCAACTAGCTCCCACTCCTACGAGCAGTACTTC
d_gene: .
v_gene: TRBV28
j_gene: TRBJ2-7
abundance: few

CDR3aa: CSVDDGTSGETQYF
CDR3nt: TGCAGCGTTGACGATGGGACTAGCGGTGAGACCCAGTACTTC
d_gene: TRBD2
v_gene: TRBV29-1
j_gene: TRBJ2-5
abundance: .

CDR3aa: CASSSDMIREKDSTDTQYF
CDR3nt: TGTGCCAGCAGCTCTGATATGATCAGGGAGAAGGATAGCACAGATACGCAGTATTTT
d_gene: .
v_gene: TRBV7-9
j_gene: TRBJ2-3
abundance: .

CDR3aa: CASSFGLPETQYF
CDR3nt: TGTGCCAGCAGTTTCGGGCTTCCGGAGACCCAGTACTTC
d_gene: .
v_gene: TRBV27
j_gene: TRBJ2-5
abundance: .

CDR3aa: CASGTPRGGTSYNEQFF
CDR3nt: TGTGCTAGTGGCACCCCGCGGGGGGGGACCTCCTACAATGAGCAGTTCTTC
d_gene: TRBD2
v_gene: TRBV12-5
j_gene: TRBJ2-1
abundance: .

CDR3aa: CASSPVWDSYTDTQYF
CDR3nt: TGTGCCAGCAGTCCTGTCTGGGACAGCTACACAGATACGCAGTATTTT
d_gene: TRBD1
v_gene: TRBV28
j_gene: TRBJ2-3
abundance: .

CDR3aa: CAWISLIGQDNLRSSGNTIYF
CDR3nt: TGTGCCTGGATTTCCCTGATCGGACAGGACAACTTACGGAGCTCTGGAAACACCATATATTTT
d_gene: TRBD1
v_gene: TRBV30
j_gene: TRBJ1-3
abundance: .

CDR3aa: CASSPAGRVYTDTQYF
CDR3nt: TGTGCCAGCAGCCCTGCAGGACGGGTTTACACAGATACGCAGTATTTT
d_gene: .
v_gene: TRBV3-1
j_gene: TRBJ2-3
abundance: once

CDR3aa: CASSLRNGDGPYNEQFF
CDR3nt: TGTGCCAGCAGCTTACGAAATGGGGACGGGCCCTACAATGAGCAGTTCTTC
d_gene: .
v_gene: TRBV11-1
j_gene: TRBJ2-1
abundance: .

CDR3aa: CASRTGELFF
CDR3nt: TGTGCCAGTCGGACCGGGGAGCTGTTTTTT
d_gene: .
v_gene: TRBV2
j_gene: TRBJ2-2
abundance: .

CDR3aa: CASRRGGNQPQHF
CDR3nt: TGCGCCAGCCGAAGGGGGGGCAATCAGCCCCAGCATTTT
d_gene: .
v_gene: TRBV5-1
j_gene: TRBJ1-5
abundance: .

CDR3aa: CASSQRTGSSYEQYF
CDR3nt: TGTGCCAGCAGTCAAAGGACAGGGAGCTCCTACGAGCAGTACTTC
d_gene: TRBD1
v_gene: TRBV28
j_gene: TRBJ2-7
abundance: .

CDR3aa: CASSPSPGQGLHEQYF
CDR3nt: TGTGCCAGCAGTCCGTCCCCGGGACAGGGCCTTCACGAGCAGTACTTC
d_gene: TRBD1
v_gene: TRBV28
j_gene: TRBJ2-7
abundance: .

CDR3aa: CASSQAIRGRGNEQFF
CDR3nt: TGTGCCAGCAGCCAAGCAATCAGGGGGCGGGGCAATGAGCAGTTCTTC
d_gene: TRBD1
v_gene: TRBV14
j_gene: TRBJ2-1
abundance: .

CDR3aa: CASSVDPNNLHRDTQYF
CDR3nt: TGTGCCAGCAGCGTAGATCCGAATAACCTTCATCGAGATACGCAGTATTTT
d_gene: .
v_gene: TRBV9
j_gene: TRBJ2-3
abundance: .

CDR3aa: CSARDSEFNTPGQPHSPLHF
CDR3nt: TGCAGTGCTAGAGATTCGGAATTTAACACCCCGGGACAGCCGCATTCACCCCTCCACTTT
d_gene: TRBD1
v_gene: TRBV20-1
j_gene: TRBJ1-6
abundance: .

CDR3aa: CSARDYSGSPYNEQFF
CDR3nt: TGCAGTGCTAGAGATTACAGCGGGAGCCCCTACAATGAGCAGTTCTTC
d_gene: TRBD2
v_gene: TRBV20-1
j_gene: TRBJ2-1
abundance: .

CDR3aa: CASSITVEAVPYEQYF
CDR3nt: TGTGCCAGCAGCATCACGGTAGAAGCGGTACCCTACGAGCAGTACTTC
d_gene: .
v_gene: TRBV11-2
j_gene: TRBJ2-7
abundance: once

CDR3aa: CASSFGGPNEQYF
CDR3nt: TGTGCCAGCAGCTTTGGGGGGCCGAACGAGCAGTACTTC
d_gene: .
v_gene: TRBV13
j_gene: TRBJ2-7
abundance: few

CDR3aa: CASKPFPSNQPQHF
CDR3nt: TGTGCCAGCAAGCCCTTCCCTAGCAATCAGCCCCAGCATTTT
d_gene: .
v_gene: TRBV27
j_gene: TRBJ1-5
abundance: .

CDR3aa: CASSYLFDSGQGLDEQYF
CDR3nt: TGTGCCAGCAGTTACCTCTTTGATTCGGGACAGGGGTTGGACGAGCAGTACTTC
d_gene: TRBD1
v_gene: TRBV6-2/TRBV6-3
j_gene: TRBJ2-7
abundance: .

CDR3aa: CASSLSGRGAGYEQYF
CDR3nt: TGTGCCAGCAGTTTATCCGGGAGGGGCGCCGGATACGAGCAGTACTTC
d_gene: TRBD2
v_gene: TRBV27
j_gene: TRBJ2-7
abundance: .

CDR3aa: CASSDTSGPNEQFF
CDR3nt: TGTGCCAGCAGTGACACTAGCGGCCCTAATGAGCAGTTCTTC
d_gene: TRBD2
v_gene: TRBV25-1
j_gene: TRBJ2-1
abundance: once

CDR3aa: CSVDSGSSLNEQFF
CDR3nt: TGCAGCGTTGACAGCGGGAGCTCCTTGAATGAGCAGTTCTTC
d_gene: TRBD2
v_gene: TRBV29-1
j_gene: TRBJ2-1
abundance: .

CDR3aa: CASSRPGTDEQYF
CDR3nt: TGTGCCAGCAGCCGTCCAGGGACAGACGAGCAGTACTTC
d_gene: TRBD1
v_gene: TRBV3-1
j_gene: TRBJ2-7
abundance: .